The 2 T cell receptor beta chains given below trace back to one sample, sequenced in a study of T cells in Graves' hyperthyroidism and ophthalmopathy. Regions amplified from RNA transcripts were the TCR beta CDR3 regions. The HTBI primer set served for first-round RT-PCR of the TCR CDR3. TCRdb reprocessed the multiplex PCR reads with MiXCR, giving one entry per CDR3 protein. Among approximately 590,000 distinct CDR3 sequences listed, 15% to 19% were seen once. Sequenced input: blood. All receptors derive from a woman between 25 and 40 years old with Graves' hyperthyroidism.

J is TRBJ2-1 and V is TRBV27, with unresolved D. CDR3 length: 13 amino acids. In germline, CDR1 is MNHEY, CDR2 SMNVEV (reference sequence). Trimming removed 7 bases from V and 2 bases from J, with 9 bases in between. The CDR3 protein is CASIGSPYNEQFF. CDR3 coding DNA: TGTGCCAGCATCGGATCCCCCTACAATGAGCAGTTCTTC.

This clonotype was counted a few times. The gene calls are TRBV7-9 and TRBJ2-7, with 7 bases aligning to TRBD1. The CDR3 loop spans 13 amino acids. Per the germline V gene, CDR1 is SEHNR and CDR2 is FQNEAQ (reference sequence). The ends lost 8 bases at V and 0 bases at J; junction bases unmatched: 4. The CDR3 reads CASWGQSSYEQYF. The CDR3 nucleotides read TGTGCCAGCTGGGGACAGAGCTCCTACGAGCAGTACTTC.